Listed here are 16 T cell receptor beta chains from one sample, sequenced in a study of T cells in Graves' hyperthyroidism and ophthalmopathy. RNA transcripts yielded amplified TCR beta CDR3 regions. When the TCR CDR3 underwent first-round RT-PCR, the HTBI primer set was used. TCRdb processed the multiplex PCR reads anew with MiXCR; each CDR3 protein has one entry. Counted here are hundreds of thousands of distinct CDR3 sequences, roughly 14% occurring once; the ten biggest clones make up under 15%. The specimen sequenced was blood. The receptors stem from a man between 18 and 35 years old with Graves' ophthalmopathy.

This sequence joins TRBV19 and TRBJ1-1; D may be TRBD1 (6 bases). Trimming took 7 bases from V and 3 from J, leaving 18 bases between them. This CDR3 comprises 15 residues. Germline V lookup: CDR1 LNHDA, CDR2 SQIVND (reference sequence). CDR3 nucleotide sequence: TGTGCCAGTACCGTGGACAGTTTCGGGGACACTGAAGCTTTCTTT. This translates into CASTVDSFGDTEAFF. Looking up the rest from reference TRBV19 and TRBJ1-1 gives the full variable domain: DGGITQSPKYLFRKEGQNVTLSCEQNLNHDAMYWYRQDPGQGLRLIYYSQIVNDFQKGDIAEGYSVSREKKESFPLTVTSAQKNPTAFYLCASTVDSFGDTEAFFGQGTRLTVV.

This clonotype was seen ten or more times. The V gene is TRBV2, the J gene TRBJ1-3; D gene ambiguous. Trimming took off 5 bases at V and 1 base at J, with 12 bases between the two ends. This CDR3 is 15 amino acids long. The germline V gene encodes CDR1 SNHLY and CDR2 FYNNEI. CDR3 in DNA: TGTGCCAGCAGTATCGGAAGGTCGTCTGGAAACACCATATATTTT. Translating it yields CASSIGRSSGNTIYF.

This clonotype showed up just a few times. The genes are TRBV10-3 and TRBJ1-2; D might be TRBD1 (5 bases). CDR3 length: 17 amino acids. V lost 6 bases, J lost 1 base, and 21 bases lay in between. Germline CDR1 and CDR2: ENHRY and SYGVKD. The CDR3 nucleotides are TGTGCCATCAGCCTCCGGGGGTCAGGGCAGGATAACTATGGCTACACCTTC. Translating it yields CAISLRGSGQDNYGYTF.

V usage is TRBV14 and J usage is TRBJ2-6; D is unclear. With 0 bases removed from V and 0 bases from J, the gap between germline ends came to 12 bases. Germline V gene data show CDR1 as SGHDN and CDR2 as FVKESK. The length of the CDR3 is 18 residues. CDR3 protein: CASSQESNRVSGANVLTF. The CDR3 DNA reads TGTGCCAGCAGCCAAGAATCTAATAGGGTCTCTGGGGCCAACGTCCTGACTTTC.

This clonotype came up many times. The J gene is TRBJ2-3, the V gene TRBV4-2; D is ambiguous. The CDR3 spans 16 residues. From germline, CDR1 is LGHNA and CDR2 YNFKEQ. Trimming removed 0 bases from V and 0 bases from J, with 10 bases in between. The CDR3 protein is CASSQEIFTSTDTQYF. The CDR3 DNA is TGTGCCAGCAGCCAAGAGATATTTACTAGCACAGATACGCAGTATTTT.

This clonotype was detected only a few times. This chain joins TRBV24-1 and TRBJ2-2; D may be TRBD1 (6 bases). CDR3 length: 16 amino acids. V gave up 2 bases and J gave up 3 bases, with 12 bases separating them. Germline CDR1 and CDR2: KGHDR and SFDVKD. CDR3 DNA: TGTGCCACCAGTGATTGGATAGGGGGAGACACCGGGGAGCTGTTTTTT. This sequence encodes CATSDWIGGDTGELFF.

This chain joins TRBV20-1 and TRBJ1-4; D remains ambiguous. V was shortened by 0 bases and J by 4 bases, with 12 bases between the two germline ends. The CDR3 is 15 residues long. The germline V gene has CDR1 DFQATT and CDR2 SNEGSKA (reference sequence). CDR3 DNA sequence: TGCAGTGCTAGAGATTTAGGGTCTCTTAATGAAAAACTGTTTTTT. As protein: CSARDLGSLNEKLFF.

This clonotype came up many times. The chain links TRBV6-1 to TRBJ2-6, with D unclear. Trimming pared 7 bases from V and 2 bases from J, leaving 3 bases between. The CDR3 has 12 amino acids. Germline loops: CDR1 MNHNS, CDR2 SASEGT. CDR3 region: CASTPGANVLTF. The CDR3 DNA sequence: TGTGCCAGCACCCCTGGGGCCAACGTCCTGACTTTC.

This clonotype was seen at least ten times. V and J are TRBV13 and TRBJ2-5; D might be TRBD2 (7 bases). Trimming removed 1 base at V and 0 bases at J, with 12 bases between. The CDR3 is made up of 16 amino acids. From germline, CDR1 is PRHDT and CDR2 FYEKMQ (reference sequence). DNA for the CDR3: TGTGCCAGCAGCTTAGAGGGGGGGGAGTACCAAGAGACCCAGTACTTC. Its protein product is CASSLEGGEYQETQYF.

This clonotype was observed a few times. The V call is TRBV29-1, the J call TRBJ1-5; D is possibly TRBD1 (5 bases). Trimming left V 4 bases short and J 0 bases short, with 13 bases between. CDR1 and CDR2 from the germline V gene are SQVTM and ANQGSEA. The CDR3 has 15 residues. The CDR3 here is CSVGGGSYSNQPQHF. The CDR3 DNA reads TGCAGCGTTGGGGGGGGTTCTTATAGCAATCAGCCCCAGCATTTT.

This clonotype was recorded many times. The chain recombines TRBV12-3 or TRBV12-4 with TRBJ2-2; D not certain. This CDR3 has 14 residues. The V and J ends lost 3 bases and 6 bases respectively, with 11 bases between them. CDR3 DNA: TGTGCCAGCAGTTTTGGAGACATCCCCGGGGAGCTGTTTTTT. This codes for CASSFGDIPGELFF.

This clonotype was detected many times. The gene calls are TRBV3-1 and TRBJ1-5; 7 bases fit TRBD1. CDR1 LGHDT and CDR2 YNNKEL come from the germline V gene (reference sequence). The CDR3 contains 15 residues. V was clipped by 0 bases and J by 5 bases; unmatched bases: 4. CDR3 coding DNA: TGTGCCAGCAGCCAAGACCACAGGGGAGATCAGCCCCAGCATTTT. As protein: CASSQDHRGDQPQHF.

The V and J genes are TRBV20-1 and TRBJ2-1, with 13 bases that match TRBD2. Germline V gene data show CDR1 as DFQATT and CDR2 as SNEGSKA (reference sequence). The CDR3 length is 17 residues. The V segment lost 3 bases and the J segment 9 bases; nucleotides outside the gene matches: 14. The chain's CDR3 is CSASPLAGGASIGEQFF. The CDR3 nucleotides read TGCAGTGCTAGCCCACTAGCGGGAGGGGCCAGTATCGGTGAGCAGTTCTTC.

Worth noting for this clonotype: A much larger clone differs from this one at a single base, so this may be a read error. The J gene is TRBJ2-7, the V gene TRBV10-3, with 8 bases aligning to TRBD1. With 10 bases clipped from V and 6 bases from J, the junction kept 14 bases outside the gene matches. CDR3 length: 14 amino acids. Germline V gene sequence: CDR1 ENHRY, CDR2 SYGVKD. The CDR3 nucleotides read TGTGCCACTTCGGACAGGGCTGCTACCCCCGAGCAGTACTTC. It encodes CATSDRAATPEQYF.

This clonotype was counted only a few times. The chain combines TRBV24-1 with TRBJ1-3; D not resolved. V shed 3 bases and J shed 0 bases, with 2 bases lying between them. Looked up from germline, CDR1 is KGHDR and CDR2 is SFDVKD. The CDR3 spans 13 residues. The chain's CDR3 is CATSDSSGNTIYF. The CDR3 nucleotides are TGTGCCACCAGTGATAGCTCTGGAAACACCATATATTTT.

In its sample, this clonotype was seen many times. The chain uses TRBV7-2 and TRBJ2-1; 7 nucleotides agree with TRBD1. Germline loops: CDR1 SGHTA, CDR2 FQGNSA. The CDR3 sequence is 14 residues long. V shed 5 bases and J 9 bases; nucleotides not matched to a gene: 10. The CDR3 region has the DNA TGTGCCAGCAGCCCCGGACAGGCGGGCGGTGAGCAGTTCTTC. As protein: CASSPGQAGGEQFF.